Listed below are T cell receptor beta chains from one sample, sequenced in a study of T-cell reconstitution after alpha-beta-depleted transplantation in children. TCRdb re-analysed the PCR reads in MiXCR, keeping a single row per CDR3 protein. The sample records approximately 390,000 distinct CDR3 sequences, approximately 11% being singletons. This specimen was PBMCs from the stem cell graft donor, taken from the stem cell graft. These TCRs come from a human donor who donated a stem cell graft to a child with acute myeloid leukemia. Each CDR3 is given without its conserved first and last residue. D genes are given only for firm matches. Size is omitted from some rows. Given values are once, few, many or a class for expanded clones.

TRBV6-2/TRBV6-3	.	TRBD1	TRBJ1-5	ASSYLGTANQPQH
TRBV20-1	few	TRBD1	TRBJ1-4	SAPDRGREKLF
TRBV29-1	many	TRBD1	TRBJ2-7	SVQNLDRAYEQY
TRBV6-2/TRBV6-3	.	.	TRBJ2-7	ATKVAGTSYEQY
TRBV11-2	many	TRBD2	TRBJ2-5	ASSLEGGRWGETQY
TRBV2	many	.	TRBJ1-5	ASIQDYNQPQH
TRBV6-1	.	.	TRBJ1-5	ASSEWGVGSNQPQH
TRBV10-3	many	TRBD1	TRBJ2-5	AISWTGQETQY
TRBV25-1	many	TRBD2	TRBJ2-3	ASSLAGGSDTQY
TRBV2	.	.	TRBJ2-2	ATKRDAGELF
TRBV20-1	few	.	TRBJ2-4	SAREDGPQY
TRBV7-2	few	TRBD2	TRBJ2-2	ASSLFLTSGRTGELF
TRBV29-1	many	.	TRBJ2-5	SAIKGGTQETQY
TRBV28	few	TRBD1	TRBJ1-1	ASSLPPPTGQPNTEAF
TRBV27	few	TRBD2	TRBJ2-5	ASSPLAGGKQETQY
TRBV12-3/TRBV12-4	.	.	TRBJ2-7	ASSPGYYEQY
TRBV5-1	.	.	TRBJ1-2	ASSLTGPASYGYT
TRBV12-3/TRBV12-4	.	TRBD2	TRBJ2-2	ASSLTSGNVGELF
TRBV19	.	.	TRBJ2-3	ASSTPGRASTDTQY
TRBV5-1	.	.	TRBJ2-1	ASSWGGYSYNEQF
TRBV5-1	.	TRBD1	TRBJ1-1	ASSEGTERTEAF
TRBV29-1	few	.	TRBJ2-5	SVVPVGLETQY
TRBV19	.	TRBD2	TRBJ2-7	ASSTSGRHYEQY
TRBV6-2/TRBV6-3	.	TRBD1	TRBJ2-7	ASKPLGQIYEQY
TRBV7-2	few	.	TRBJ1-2	ASSFRAPNGYT
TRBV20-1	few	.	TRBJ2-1	SARDGALSSYNEQF
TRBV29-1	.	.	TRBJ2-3	SVTLGSADTQY
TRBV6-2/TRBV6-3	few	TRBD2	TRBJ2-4	ASSYSATGLAGVRSKNIQY
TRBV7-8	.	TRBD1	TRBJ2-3	ASSPGQGAADTQY
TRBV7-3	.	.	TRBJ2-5	ASGGRGGVLETQY
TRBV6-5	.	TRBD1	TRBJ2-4	ASRNSPTGIIQY
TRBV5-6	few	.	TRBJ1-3	ASSLGAYSGNTIY
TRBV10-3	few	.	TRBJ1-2	AISERDYGYT
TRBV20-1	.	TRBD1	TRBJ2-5	SAPSPGQGRETQY
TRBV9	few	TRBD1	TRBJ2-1	ASSVGGTDYNEQF
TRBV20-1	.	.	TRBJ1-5	SARAWDGGNQPQH
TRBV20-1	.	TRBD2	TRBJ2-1	SARALAGVRSSYNEQF
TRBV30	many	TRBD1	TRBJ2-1	AWSRTGLGEQF
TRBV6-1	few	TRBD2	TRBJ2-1	ASRQPASGRATNEQF
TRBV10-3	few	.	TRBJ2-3	AISVGVGQSDTQY
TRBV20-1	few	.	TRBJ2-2	SAGVGDDTGELF
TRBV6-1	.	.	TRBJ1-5	ASSERRPPQPQH
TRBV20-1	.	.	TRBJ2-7	SASGGRPLSYEQY
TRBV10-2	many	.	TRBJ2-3	ASSDGASSTDTQY
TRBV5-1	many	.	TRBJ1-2	ASSSRPTYGYT